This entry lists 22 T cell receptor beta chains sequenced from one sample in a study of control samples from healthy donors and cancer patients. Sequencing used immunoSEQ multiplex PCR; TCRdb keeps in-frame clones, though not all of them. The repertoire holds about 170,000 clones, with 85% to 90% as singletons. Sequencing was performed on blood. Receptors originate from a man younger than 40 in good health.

Here the CDR3 DNA reads TGTGCCAGCAGCCAAAATACCGGGGAGCTGTTTTTT. As protein: CASSQNTGELFF. The V and J genes are TRBV5-6 and TRBJ2-2; no clear D gene. CDR3 length equals 12 residues. V lost 4 bases, J lost 5 bases, and 6 bases lay in between. CDR1 and CDR2 (germline): SGHDT, YYEEEE.

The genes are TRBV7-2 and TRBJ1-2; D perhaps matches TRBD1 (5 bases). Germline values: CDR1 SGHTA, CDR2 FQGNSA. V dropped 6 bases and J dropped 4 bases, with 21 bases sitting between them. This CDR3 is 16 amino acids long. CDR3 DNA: TGTGCCAGCAGATATACTTCGATCGGGACGACCTATGGCTACACCTTC. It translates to CASRYTSIGTTYGYTF.

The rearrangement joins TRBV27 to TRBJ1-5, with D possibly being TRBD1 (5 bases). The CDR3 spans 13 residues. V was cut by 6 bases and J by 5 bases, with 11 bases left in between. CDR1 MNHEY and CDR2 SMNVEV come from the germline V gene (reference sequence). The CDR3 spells CASSLRVYQPQHF. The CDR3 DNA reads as TGTGCCAGCAGCCTCAGGGTTTATCAGCCCCAGCATTTT.

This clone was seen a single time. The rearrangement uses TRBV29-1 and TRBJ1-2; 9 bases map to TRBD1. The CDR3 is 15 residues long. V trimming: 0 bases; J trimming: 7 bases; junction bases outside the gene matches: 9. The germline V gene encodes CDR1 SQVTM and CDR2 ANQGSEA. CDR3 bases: TGCAGCGTTGAAGAAACACAGGGGGCCCGGGGTGGCTACACCTTC. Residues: CSVEETQGARGGYTF. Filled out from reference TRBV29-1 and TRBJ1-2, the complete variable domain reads SAVISQKPSRDICQRGTSLTIQCQVDSQVTMMFWYRQQPGQSLTLIATANQGSEATYESGFVIDKFPISRPNLTFSTLTVSNMSPEDSSIYLCSVEETQGARGGYTFGSGTRLTVV.

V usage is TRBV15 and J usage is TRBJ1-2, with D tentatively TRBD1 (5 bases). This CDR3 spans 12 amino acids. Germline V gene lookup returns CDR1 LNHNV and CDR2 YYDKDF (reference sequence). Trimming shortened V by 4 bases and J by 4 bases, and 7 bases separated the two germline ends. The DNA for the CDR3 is TGTGCCACCAGCATTGGGGGCTATGGCTACACCTTC. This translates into CATSIGGYGYTF.

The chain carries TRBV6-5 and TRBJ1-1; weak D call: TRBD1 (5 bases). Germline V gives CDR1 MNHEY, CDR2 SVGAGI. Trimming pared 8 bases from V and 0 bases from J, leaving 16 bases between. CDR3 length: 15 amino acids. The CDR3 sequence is CASLDPGRMNTEAFF. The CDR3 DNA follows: TGTGCCAGCCTTGACCCGGGACGGATGAACACTGAAGCTTTCTTT.

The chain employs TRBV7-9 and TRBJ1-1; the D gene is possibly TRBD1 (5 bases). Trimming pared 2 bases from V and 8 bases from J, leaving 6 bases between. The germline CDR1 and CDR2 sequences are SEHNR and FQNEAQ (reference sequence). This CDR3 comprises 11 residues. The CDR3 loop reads CASSLRGEAFF. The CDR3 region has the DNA TGTGCCAGCAGCTTACGGGGGGAAGCTTTCTTT. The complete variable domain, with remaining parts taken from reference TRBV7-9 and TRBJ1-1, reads DTGVSQNPRHKITKRGQNVTFRCDPISEHNRLYWYRQTLGQGPEFLTYFQNEAQLEKSRLLSDRFSAERPKGSFSTLEIQRTEQGDSAMYLCASSLRGEAFFGQGTRLTVV.

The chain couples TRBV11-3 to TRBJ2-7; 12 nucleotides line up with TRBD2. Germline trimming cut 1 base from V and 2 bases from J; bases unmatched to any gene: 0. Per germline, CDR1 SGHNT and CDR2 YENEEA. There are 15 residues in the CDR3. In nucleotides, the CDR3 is TGTGCCAGCAGCTTAGGACTAGCGGGAGCCTACGAGCAGTACTTC. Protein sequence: CASSLGLAGAYEQYF. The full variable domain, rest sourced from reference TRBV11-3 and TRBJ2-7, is EAGVVQSPRYKIIEKKQPVAFWCNPISGHNTLYWYLQNLGQGPELLIRYENEEAVDDSQLPKDRFSAERLKGVDSTLKIQPAELGDSAVYLCASSLGLAGAYEQYFGPGTRLTVT.

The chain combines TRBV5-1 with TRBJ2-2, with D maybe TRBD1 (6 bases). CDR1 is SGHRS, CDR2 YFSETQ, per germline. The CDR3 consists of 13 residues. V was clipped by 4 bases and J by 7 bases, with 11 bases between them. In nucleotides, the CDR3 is TGCGCCAGCAGCCCAGGACAGTACGGGGAGCTGTTTTTT. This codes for CASSPGQYGELFF.

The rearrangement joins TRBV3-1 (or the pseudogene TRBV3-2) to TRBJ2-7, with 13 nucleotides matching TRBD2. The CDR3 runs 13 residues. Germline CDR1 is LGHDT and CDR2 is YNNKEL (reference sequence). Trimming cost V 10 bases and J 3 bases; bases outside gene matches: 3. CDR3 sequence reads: CATRLAGGYEQYF. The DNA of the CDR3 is TGTGCCACCCGACTAGCGGGGGGCTACGAGCAGTACTTC.

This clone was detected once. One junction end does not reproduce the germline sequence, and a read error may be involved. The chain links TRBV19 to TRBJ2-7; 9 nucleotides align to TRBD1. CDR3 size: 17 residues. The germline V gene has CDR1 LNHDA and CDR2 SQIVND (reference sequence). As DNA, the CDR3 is TGTGCCAGTGGTATGCAAACCGGGACAGGGTCCTCCTACGAGCAGTACTTC. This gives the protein CASGMQTGTGSSYEQYF.

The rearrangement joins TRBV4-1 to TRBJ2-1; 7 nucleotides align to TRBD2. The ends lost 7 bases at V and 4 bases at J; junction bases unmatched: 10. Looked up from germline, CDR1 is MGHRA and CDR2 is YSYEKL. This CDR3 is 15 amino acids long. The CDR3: CASNFGGLGYNEQFF. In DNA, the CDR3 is TGCGCCAGCAACTTCGGAGGACTAGGTTACAATGAGCAGTTCTTC.

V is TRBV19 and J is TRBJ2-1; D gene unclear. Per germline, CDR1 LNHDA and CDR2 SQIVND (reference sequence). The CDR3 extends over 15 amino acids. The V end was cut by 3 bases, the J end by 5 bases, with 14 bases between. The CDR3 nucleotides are TGTGCCAGTAGTATCCCCCAGTCTCGCCACAATGAGCAGTTCTTC. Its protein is CASSIPQSRHNEQFF.

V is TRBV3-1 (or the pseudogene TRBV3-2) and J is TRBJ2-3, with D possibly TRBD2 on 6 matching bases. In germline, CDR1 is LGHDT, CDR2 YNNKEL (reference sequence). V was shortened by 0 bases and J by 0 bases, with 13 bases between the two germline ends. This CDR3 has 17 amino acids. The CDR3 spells CASSQEEGTASTDTQYF. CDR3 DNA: TGTGCCAGCAGCCAAGAGGAGGGGACTGCTAGCACAGATACGCAGTATTTT.

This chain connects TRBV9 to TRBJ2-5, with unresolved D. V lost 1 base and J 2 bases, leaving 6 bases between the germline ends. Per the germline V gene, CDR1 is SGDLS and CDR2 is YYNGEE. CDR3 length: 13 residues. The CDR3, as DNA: TGTGCCAGCAGCGTACGGTTACAAGAGACCCAGTACTTC. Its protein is CASSVRLQETQYF.

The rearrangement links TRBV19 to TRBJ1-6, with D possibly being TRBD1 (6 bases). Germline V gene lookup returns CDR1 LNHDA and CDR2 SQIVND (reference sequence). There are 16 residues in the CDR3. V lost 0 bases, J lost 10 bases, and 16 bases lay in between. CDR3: CASSIEEGVKTSPLHF. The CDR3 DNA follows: TGTGCCAGTAGTATAGAAGAGGGGGTGAAGACCTCACCCCTCCACTTT.

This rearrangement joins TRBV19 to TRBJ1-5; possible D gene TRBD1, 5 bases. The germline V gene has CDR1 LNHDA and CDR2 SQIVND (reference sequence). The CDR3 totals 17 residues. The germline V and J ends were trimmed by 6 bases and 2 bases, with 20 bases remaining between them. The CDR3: CASSRAPRGVGNQPQHF. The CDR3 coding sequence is TGTGCCAGTAGCCGGGCCCCTAGGGGTGTCGGCAATCAGCCCCAGCATTTT.

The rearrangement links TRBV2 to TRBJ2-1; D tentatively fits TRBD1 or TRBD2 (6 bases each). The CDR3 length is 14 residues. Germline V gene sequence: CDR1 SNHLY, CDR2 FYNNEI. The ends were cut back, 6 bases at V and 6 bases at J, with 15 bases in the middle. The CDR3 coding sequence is TGTGCCAGCAGGGTTAACGGGGGCTCCAATGAGCAGTTCTTC. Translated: CASRVNGGSNEQFF. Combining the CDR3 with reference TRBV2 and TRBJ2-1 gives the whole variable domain EPEVTQTPSHQVTQMGQEVILRCVPISNHLYFYWYRQILGQKVEFLVSFYNNEISEKSEIFDDQFSVERPDGSNFTLKIRSTKLEDSAMYFCASRVNGGSNEQFFGPGTRLTVL.

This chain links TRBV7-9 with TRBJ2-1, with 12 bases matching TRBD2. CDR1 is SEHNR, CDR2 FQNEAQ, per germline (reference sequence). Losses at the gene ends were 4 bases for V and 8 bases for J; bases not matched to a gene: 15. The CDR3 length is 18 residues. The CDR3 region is CASSSGTLAGGFDDEQFF. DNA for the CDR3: TGTGCCAGCAGCTCAGGTACCCTAGCGGGAGGGTTTGATGATGAGCAGTTCTTC.

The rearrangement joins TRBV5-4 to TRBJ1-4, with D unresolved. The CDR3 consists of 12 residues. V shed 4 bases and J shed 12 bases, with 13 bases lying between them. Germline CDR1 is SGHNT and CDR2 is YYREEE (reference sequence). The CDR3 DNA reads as TGTGCCAGCAGCCCGGGTTCCGCAGAACTGTTTTTT. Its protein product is CASSPGSAELFF.

CDR3 bases: TGTGCCAGCAGTCCTCAGGGACAGGGTGCGCAAAAGCCCCAGCATTTT. Translated, it gives CASSPQGQGAQKPQHF. The chain uses TRBV27 and TRBJ1-5, with 9 bases aligning to TRBD1. After removal of 5 bases from V and 8 bases from J, the junction contained 13 bases not matched to a gene. Germline lookup yields CDR1 MNHEY and CDR2 SMNVEV (reference sequence). The CDR3 covers 16 residues.

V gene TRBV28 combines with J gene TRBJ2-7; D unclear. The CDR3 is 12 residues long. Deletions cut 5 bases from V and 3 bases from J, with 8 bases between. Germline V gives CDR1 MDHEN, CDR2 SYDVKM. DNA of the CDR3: TGTGCCAGCAGTCTTTCCCTCTACGAGCAGTACTTC. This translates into CASSLSLYEQYF.